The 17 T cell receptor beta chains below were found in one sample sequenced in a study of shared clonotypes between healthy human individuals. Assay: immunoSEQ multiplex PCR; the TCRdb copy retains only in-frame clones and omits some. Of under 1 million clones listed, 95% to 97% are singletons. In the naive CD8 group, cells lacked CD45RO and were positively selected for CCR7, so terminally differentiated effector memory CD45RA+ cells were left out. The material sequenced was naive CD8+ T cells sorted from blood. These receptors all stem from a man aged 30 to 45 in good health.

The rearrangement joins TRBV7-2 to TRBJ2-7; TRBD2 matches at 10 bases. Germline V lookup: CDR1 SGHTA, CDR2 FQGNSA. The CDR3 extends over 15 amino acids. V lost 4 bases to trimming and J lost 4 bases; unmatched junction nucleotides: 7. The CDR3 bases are TGTGCCAGCAGCTCCGGGACTAGCGTACTGTACGAGCAGTACTTC. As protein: CASSSGTSVLYEQYF.

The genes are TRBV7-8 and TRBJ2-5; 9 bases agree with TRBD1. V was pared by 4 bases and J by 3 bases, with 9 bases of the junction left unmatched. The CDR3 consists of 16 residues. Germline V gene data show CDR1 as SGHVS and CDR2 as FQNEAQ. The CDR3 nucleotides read TGTGCCAGCAGCTCCTGGAAGGACAGGGGCGAAGAGACCCAGTACTTC. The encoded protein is CASSSWKDRGEETQYF.

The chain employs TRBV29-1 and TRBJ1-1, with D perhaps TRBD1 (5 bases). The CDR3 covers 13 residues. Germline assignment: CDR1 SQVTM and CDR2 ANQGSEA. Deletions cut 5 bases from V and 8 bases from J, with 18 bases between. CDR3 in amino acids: CSVPQGKGSEAFF. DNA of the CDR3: TGCAGCGTTCCGCAGGGAAAGGGATCCGAAGCTTTCTTT.

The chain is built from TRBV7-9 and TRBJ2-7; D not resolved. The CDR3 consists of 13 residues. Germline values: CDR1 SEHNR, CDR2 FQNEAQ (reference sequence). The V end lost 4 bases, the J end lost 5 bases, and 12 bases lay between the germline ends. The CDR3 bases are TGTGCCAGCAGCTCAGAAGGGTCACACGAGCAGTACTTC. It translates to CASSSEGSHEQYF.

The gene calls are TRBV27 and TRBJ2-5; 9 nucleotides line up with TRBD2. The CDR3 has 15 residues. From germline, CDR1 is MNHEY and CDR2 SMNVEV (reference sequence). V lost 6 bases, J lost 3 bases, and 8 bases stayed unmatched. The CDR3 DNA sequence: TGTGCCAGCAGGGATAGGCTAGCGGGAAAAGAGACCCAGTACTTC. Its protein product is CASRDRLAGKETQYF.

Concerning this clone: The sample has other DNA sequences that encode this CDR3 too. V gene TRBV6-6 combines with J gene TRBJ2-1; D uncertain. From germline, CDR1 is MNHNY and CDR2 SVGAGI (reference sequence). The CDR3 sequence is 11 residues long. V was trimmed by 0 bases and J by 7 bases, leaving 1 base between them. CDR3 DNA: TGTGCCAGCAGTTACTCGAATGAGCAGTTCTTC. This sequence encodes CASSYSNEQFF.

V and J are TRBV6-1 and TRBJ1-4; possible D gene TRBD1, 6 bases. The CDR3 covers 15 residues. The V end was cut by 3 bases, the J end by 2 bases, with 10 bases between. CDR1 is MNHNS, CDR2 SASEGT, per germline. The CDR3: CASSDRGSTNEKLFF. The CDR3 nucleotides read TGTGCCAGCAGTGATAGGGGGAGCACTAATGAAAAACTGTTTTTT.

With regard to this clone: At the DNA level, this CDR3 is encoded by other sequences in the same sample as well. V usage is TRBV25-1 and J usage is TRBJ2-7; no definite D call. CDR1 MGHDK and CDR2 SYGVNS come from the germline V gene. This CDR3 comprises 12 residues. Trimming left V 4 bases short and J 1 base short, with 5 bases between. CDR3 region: CASSAGSYEQYF. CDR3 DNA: TGTGCCAGCAGTGCCGGGTCCTACGAGCAGTACTTC.

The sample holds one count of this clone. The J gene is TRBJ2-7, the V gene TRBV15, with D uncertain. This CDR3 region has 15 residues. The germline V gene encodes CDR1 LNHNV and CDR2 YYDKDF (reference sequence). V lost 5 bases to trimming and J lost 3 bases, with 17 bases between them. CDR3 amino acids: CATSSALGGFYEQYF. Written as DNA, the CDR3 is TGTGCCACCAGCTCGGCTTTGGGCGGATTCTACGAGCAGTACTTC.

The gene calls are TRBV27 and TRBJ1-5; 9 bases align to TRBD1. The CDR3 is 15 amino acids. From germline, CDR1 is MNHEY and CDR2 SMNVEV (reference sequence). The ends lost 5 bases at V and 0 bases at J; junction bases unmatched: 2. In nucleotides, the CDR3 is TGTGCCAGCAGTGGGACAGGGTCTAGCAATCAGCCCCAGCATTTT. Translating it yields CASSGTGSSNQPQHF.

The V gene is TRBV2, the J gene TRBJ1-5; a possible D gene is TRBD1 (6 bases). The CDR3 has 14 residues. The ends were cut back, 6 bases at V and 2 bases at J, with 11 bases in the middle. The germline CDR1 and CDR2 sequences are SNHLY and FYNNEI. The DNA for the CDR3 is TGTGCCAGCAGCTCGACAGGCGGCAATCAGCCCCAGCATTTT. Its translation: CASSSTGGNQPQHF.

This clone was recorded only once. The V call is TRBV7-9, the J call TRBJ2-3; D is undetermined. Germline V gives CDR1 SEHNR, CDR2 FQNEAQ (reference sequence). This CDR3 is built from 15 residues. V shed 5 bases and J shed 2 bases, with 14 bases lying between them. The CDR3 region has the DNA TGTGCCAGCAGCCAACTCGAAGGTGACACAGATACGCAGTATTTT. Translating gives CASSQLEGDTDTQYF. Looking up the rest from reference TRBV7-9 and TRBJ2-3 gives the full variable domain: DTGVSQNPRHKITKRGQNVTFRCDPISEHNRLYWYRQTLGQGPEFLTYFQNEAQLEKSRLLSDRFSAERPKGSFSTLEIQRTEQGDSAMYLCASSQLEGDTDTQYFGPGTRLTVL.

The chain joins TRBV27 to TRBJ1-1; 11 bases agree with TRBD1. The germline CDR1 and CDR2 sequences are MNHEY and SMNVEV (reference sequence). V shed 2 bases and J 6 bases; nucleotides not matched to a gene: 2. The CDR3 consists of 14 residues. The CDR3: CASSLEGQGAEAFF. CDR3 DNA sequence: TGTGCCAGCAGTTTAGAGGGACAGGGGGCTGAAGCTTTCTTT.

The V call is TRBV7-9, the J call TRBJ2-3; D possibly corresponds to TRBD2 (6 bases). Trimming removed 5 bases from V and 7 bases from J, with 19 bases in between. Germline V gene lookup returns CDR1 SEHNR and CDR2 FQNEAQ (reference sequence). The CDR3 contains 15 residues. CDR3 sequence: CASSPSRDRGYTQYF. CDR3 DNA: TGTGCCAGCAGCCCCTCCCGGGACCGGGGGTATACGCAGTATTTT. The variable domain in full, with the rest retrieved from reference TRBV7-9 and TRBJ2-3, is DTGVSQNPRHKITKRGQNVTFRCDPISEHNRLYWYRQTLGQGPEFLTYFQNEAQLEKSRLLSDRFSAERPKGSFSTLEIQRTEQGDSAMYLCASSPSRDRGYTQYFGPGTRLTVL.

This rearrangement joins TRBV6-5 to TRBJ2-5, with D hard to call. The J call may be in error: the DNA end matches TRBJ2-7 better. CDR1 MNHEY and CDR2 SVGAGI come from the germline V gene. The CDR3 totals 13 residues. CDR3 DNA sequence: TGTGCCAGCAGTTACTCGGCAGGCCCCGAGCAGTACTTC. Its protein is CASSYSAGPEQYF.

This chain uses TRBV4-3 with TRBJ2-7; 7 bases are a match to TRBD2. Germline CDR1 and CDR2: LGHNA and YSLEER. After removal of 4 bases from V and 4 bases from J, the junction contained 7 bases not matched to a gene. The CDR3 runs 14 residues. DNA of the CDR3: TGCGCCAGCAGCCGAGGGCTAGCGGATTACGAGCAGTACTTC. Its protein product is CASSRGLADYEQYF.

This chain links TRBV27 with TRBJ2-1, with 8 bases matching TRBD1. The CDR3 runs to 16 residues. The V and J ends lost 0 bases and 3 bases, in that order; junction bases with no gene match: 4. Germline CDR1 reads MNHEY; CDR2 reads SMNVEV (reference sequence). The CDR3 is CASSLSSGQVYNEQFF. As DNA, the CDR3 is TGTGCCAGCAGTTTATCCTCGGGACAGGTCTACAATGAGCAGTTCTTC.